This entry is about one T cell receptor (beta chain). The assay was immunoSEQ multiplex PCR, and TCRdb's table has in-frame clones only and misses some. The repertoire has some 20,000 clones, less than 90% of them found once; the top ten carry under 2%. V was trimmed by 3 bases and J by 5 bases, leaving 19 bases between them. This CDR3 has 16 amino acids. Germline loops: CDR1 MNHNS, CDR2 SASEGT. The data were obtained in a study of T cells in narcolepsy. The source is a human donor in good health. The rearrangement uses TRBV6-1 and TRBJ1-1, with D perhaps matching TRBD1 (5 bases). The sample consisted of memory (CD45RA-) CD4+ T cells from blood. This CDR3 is CASSEAGAVGRTEAFF. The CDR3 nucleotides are TGTGCCAGCAGTGAGGCCGGGGCCGTCGGTCGGACTGAAGCTTTCTTT.